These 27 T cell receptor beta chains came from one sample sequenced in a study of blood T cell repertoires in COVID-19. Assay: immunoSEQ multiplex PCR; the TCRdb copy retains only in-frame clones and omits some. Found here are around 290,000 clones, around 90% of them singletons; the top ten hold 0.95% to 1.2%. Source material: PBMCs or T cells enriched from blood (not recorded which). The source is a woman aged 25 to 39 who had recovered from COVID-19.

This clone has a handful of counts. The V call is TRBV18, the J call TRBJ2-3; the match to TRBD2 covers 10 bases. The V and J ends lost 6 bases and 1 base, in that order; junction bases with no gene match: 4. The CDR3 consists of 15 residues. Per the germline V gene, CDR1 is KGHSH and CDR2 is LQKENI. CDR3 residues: CASSRGTSGTDTQYF. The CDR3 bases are TGTGCCAGCTCCAGGGGGACTAGCGGCACAGATACGCAGTATTTT.

In DNA, the CDR3 is TGCGCCAGCAGCTTGGAGTTCATCAGCGGACAGGCAACTGGAGCCAAAAACATTCAGTACTTC. Translating it yields CASSLEFISGQATGAKNIQYF. The V and J genes are TRBV5-1 and TRBJ2-4, with 7 bases identical to TRBD1. The J segment lost 0 bases and the V segment lost 0 bases, leaving 18 bases of the junction unmatched. Germline-derived CDR1 and CDR2 are SGHRS and YFSETQ. The CDR3 contains 21 residues. The full variable domain, its missing parts supplied by reference TRBV5-1 and TRBJ2-4, is KAGVTQTPRYLIKTRGQQVTLSCSPISGHRSVSWYQQTPGQGLQFLFEYFSETQRNKGNFPGRFSGRQFSNSRSEMNVSTLELGDSALYLCASSLEFISGQATGAKNIQYFGAGTRLSVL.

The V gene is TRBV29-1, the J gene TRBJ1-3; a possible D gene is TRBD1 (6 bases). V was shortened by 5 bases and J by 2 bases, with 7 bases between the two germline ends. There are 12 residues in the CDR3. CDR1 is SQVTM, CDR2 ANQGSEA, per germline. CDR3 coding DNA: TGCAGCGTTTCAGGGGCTGGAAACACCATATATTTT. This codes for CSVSGAGNTIYF.

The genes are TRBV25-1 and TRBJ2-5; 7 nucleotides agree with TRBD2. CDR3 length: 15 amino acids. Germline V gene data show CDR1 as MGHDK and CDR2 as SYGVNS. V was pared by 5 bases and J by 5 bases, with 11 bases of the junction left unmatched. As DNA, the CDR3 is TGTGCCAGCAGTAGAGGCGGGAGAGCTAAGGAGACCCAGTACTTC. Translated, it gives CASSRGGRAKETQYF.

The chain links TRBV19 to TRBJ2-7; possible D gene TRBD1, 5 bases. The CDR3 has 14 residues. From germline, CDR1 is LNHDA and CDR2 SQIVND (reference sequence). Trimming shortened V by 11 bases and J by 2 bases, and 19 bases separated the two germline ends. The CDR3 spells CAGPNEDRTYEQYF. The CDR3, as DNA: TGTGCCGGCCCAAATGAAGACAGAACCTACGAGCAGTACTTC.

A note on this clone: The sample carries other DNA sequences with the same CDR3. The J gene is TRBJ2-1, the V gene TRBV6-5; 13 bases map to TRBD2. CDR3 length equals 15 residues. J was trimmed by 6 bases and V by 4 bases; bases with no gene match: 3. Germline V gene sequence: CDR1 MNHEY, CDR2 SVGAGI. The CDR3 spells CASSSGLAGFNEQFF. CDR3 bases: TGTGCCAGCAGTTCGGGACTAGCGGGGTTCAATGAGCAGTTCTTC.

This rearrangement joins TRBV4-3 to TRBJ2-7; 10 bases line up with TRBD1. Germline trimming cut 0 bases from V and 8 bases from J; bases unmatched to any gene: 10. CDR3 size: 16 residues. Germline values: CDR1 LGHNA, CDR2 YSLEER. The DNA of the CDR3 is TGCGCCAGCAGCCAAGATATAGGGACAGGGGTATCCCAGCAGTACTTC. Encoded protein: CASSQDIGTGVSQQYF.

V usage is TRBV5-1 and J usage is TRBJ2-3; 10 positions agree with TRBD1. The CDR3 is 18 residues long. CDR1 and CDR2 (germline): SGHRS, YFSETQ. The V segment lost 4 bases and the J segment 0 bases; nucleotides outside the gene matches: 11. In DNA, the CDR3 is TGCGCCAGCAGCAGAAGGGACAGGGGTAGGGGGAGCACAGATACGCAGTATTTT. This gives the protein CASSRRDRGRGSTDTQYF.

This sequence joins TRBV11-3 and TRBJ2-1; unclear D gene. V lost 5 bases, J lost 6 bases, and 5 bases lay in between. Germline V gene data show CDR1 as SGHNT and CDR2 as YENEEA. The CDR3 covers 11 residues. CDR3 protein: CASSPFNEQFF. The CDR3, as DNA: TGTGCCAGCAGCCCGTTCAATGAGCAGTTCTTC.

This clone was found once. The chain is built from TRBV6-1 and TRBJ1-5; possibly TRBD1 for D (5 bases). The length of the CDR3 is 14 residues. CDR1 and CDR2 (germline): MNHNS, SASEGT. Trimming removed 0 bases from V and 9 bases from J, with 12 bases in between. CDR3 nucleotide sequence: TGTGCCAGCAGTGAAGCAAGGGGAGGGAGGCCCCAGCATTTT. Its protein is CASSEARGGRPQHF.

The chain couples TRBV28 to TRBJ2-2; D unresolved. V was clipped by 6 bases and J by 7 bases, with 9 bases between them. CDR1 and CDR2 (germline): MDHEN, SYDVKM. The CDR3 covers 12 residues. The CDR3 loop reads CASRSGFGELFF. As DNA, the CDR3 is TGTGCCAGCAGATCCGGTTTCGGGGAGCTGTTTTTT.

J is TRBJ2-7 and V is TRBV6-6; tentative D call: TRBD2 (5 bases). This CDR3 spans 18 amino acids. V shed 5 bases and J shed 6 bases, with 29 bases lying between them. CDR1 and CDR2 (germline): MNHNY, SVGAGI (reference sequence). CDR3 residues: CASSPHGLRRSVFREQYF. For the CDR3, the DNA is TGTGCCAGCAGTCCCCACGGGTTGCGGAGGTCTGTATTTCGCGAGCAGTACTTC.

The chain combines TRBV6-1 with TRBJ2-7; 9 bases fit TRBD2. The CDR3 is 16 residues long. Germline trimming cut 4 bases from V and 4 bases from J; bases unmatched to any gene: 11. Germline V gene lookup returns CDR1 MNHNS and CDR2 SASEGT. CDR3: CASSGRGLAGTYEQYF. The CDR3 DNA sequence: TGTGCCAGCAGTGGTAGGGGGCTAGCGGGGACTTACGAGCAGTACTTC.

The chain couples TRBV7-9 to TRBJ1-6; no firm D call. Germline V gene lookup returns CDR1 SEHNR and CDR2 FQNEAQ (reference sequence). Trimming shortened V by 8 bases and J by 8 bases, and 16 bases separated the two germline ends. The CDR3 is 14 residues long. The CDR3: CASCRAGGDSPLHF. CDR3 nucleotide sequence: TGTGCCAGCTGTCGGGCAGGAGGAGATTCACCCCTCCACTTT.

The CDR3, as DNA: TGCGCCAGCAGCTCTCAGGGGGACACTGAAGCTTTCTTT. This translates into CASSSQGDTEAFF. The chain employs TRBV5-1 and TRBJ1-1; 7 positions match TRBD1. CDR1 SGHRS and CDR2 YFSETQ come from the germline V gene. The CDR3 loop spans 13 amino acids. The V and J ends lost 3 bases and 3 bases, in that order; junction bases with no gene match: 2.

The CDR3 DNA follows: TGTGCCGGAATACAGGGGAACACTGAAGCTTTCTTT. It specifies CAGIQGNTEAFF. The chain links TRBV2 to TRBJ1-1; perhaps TRBD1 as D (6 bases). Trimming pared 11 bases from V and 1 base from J, leaving 11 bases between. This CDR3 comprises 12 residues. Germline V gene lookup returns CDR1 SNHLY and CDR2 FYNNEI.

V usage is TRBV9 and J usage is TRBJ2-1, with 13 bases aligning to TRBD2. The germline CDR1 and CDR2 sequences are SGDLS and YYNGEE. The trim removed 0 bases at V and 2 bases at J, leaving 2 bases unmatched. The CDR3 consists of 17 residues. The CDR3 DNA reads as TGTGCCAGCAGCGTAGAGGGGACTAGCGGGACCTACAATGAGCAGTTCTTC. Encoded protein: CASSVEGTSGTYNEQFF.

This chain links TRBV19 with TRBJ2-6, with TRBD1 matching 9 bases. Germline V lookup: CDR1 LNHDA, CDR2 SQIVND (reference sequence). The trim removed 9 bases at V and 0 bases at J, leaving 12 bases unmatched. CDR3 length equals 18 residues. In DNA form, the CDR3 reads TGTGCCAGCCGGGGGTGGGGACAGGGAAACTCTGGGGCCAACGTCCTGACTTTC. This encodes CASRGWGQGNSGANVLTF.

CDR3 in amino acids: CASKGQGATNEKLFF. As DNA, the CDR3 is TGCGCCAGCAAGGGACAGGGGGCGACTAATGAAAAACTGTTTTTT. The J gene is TRBJ1-4, the V gene TRBV5-1; 12 bases agree with TRBD1. Germline lookup yields CDR1 SGHRS and CDR2 YFSETQ. The CDR3 totals 15 residues. V lost 6 bases to trimming and J lost 2 bases; unmatched junction nucleotides: 2. Complete variable domain (other parts from reference TRBV5-1 and TRBJ1-4): KAGVTQTPRYLIKTRGQQVTLSCSPISGHRSVSWYQQTPGQGLQFLFEYFSETQRNKGNFPGRFSGRQFSNSRSEMNVSTLELGDSALYLCASKGQGATNEKLFFGSGTQLSVL.

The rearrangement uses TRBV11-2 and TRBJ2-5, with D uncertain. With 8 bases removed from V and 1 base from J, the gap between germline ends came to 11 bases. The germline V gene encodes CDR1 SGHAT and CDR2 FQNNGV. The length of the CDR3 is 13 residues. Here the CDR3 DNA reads TGTGCCAGCTCGAACAGTTTCCAAGAGACCCAGTACTTC. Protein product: CASSNSFQETQYF.

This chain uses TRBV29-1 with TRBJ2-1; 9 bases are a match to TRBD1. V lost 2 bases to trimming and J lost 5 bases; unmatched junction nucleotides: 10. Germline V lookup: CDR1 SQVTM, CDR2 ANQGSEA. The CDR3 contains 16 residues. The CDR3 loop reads CSVETPGTGIDNEQFF. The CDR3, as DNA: TGCAGCGTTGAAACACCCGGGACAGGGATAGACAATGAGCAGTTCTTC.

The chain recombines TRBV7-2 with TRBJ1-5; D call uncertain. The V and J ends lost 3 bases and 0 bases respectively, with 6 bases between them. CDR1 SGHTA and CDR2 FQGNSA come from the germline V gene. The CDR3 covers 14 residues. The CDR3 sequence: CASSLAGSNQPQHF. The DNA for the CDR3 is TGTGCCAGCAGCTTGGCGGGTAGCAATCAGCCCCAGCATTTT.

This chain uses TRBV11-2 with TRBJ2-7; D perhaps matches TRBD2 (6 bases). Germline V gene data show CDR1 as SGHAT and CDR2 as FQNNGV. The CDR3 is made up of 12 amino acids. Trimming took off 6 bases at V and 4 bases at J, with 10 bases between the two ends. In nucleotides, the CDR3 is TGTGCCAGCAGTCAGGGAGGTTACGAGCAGTACTTC. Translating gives CASSQGGYEQYF.

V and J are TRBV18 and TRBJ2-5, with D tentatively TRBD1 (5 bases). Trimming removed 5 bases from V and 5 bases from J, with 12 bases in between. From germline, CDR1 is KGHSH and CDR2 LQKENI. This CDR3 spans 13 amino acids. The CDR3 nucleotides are TGTGCCAGCTCAGAAGGGGCAAGGGAGACCCAGTACTTC. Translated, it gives CASSEGARETQYF.

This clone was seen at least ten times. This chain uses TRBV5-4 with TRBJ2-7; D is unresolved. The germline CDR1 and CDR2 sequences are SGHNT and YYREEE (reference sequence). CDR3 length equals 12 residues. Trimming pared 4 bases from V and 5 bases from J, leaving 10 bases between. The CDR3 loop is CASSQPSNEQYF. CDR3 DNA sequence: TGTGCCAGCAGCCAACCGTCTAACGAGCAGTACTTC.

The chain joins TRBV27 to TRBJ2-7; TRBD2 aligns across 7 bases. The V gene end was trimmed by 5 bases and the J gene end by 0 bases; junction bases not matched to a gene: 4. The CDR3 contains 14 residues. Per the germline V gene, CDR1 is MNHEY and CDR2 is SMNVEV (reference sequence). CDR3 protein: CASSRAGPSYEQYF. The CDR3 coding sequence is TGTGCCAGCAGTCGAGCGGGACCCTCCTACGAGCAGTACTTC.

The CDR3 DNA is TGCGCCAGCAGCCAAGGAGCGATCAGGGAAAACACTGAAGCTTTCTTT. Encoded protein: CASSQGAIRENTEAFF. The J gene is TRBJ1-1, the V gene TRBV4-3; possible D gene TRBD1, 5 bases. The CDR3 length is 16 residues. The V gene lost 1 base and the J gene lost 2 bases, with 14 bases spanning the gap. Germline V CDR1 and CDR2: LGHNA, YSLEER.